The clone carrying this T cell receptor (beta chain) was counted between two and nine times. Germline V gives CDR1 DFQATT, CDR2 SNEGSKA (reference sequence). The CDR3 is 13 residues long. J was trimmed by 1 base and V by 6 bases; bases with no gene match: 6. TCRdb itself ran the RACE reads through MiXCR, one entry per CDR3 protein. The sample yields about 300,000 distinct CDR3 sequences, over 5% seen once. Time point noted: pre-sensitization, week 0. Treatment here: therapeutic diphenylcyclopropenone sensitization with weekly scalp DPC. Staff drew blood before applying each patch test. This sample was included in a study of human T cells and chemical hapten exposure.

This TCR was recovered from a woman between 18 and 29 years old with alopecia areata. Some clones in this sample may be carry-over from other donors' samples. The rearrangement joins TRBV20-1 to TRBJ2-7, with 7 bases matching TRBD2. Sequenced material: whole blood, taken in connection with sensitization to the hapten diphenylcyclopropenone (DPC). CDR3 in DNA: TGCAGTGCCCAGGGAGGGATGTCCTACGAGCAGTACTTC. Its protein product is CSAQGGMSYEQYF.